This T cell receptor (beta chain) stems from a study of STAT5B mutations in CD4+ large granular lymphocyte leukemia. General study findings and limits: Less than 30% of private leukemic clonotypes occurred rarely in other patients' non-leukemic repertoires.

V was cut by 3 bases and J by 3 bases, with 8 bases left in between. The CDR3 has 13 residues. Germline CDR1 LNHDA, CDR2 SQIVND (reference sequence). Sequencing used immunoSEQ multiplex PCR; TCRdb keeps in-frame clones, though not all of them. The data hold 4,000 to 6,000 clones, with around 90% observed a single time. Notes on this clone: The target antigen is unknown.

Source material: PBMCs. The genes are TRBV19 and TRBJ1-2, with a weak D call TRBD1 (5 bases). The receptor was derived from a man aged 35 to 55 with CD4+ T-cell large granular lymphocyte leukemia. The CDR3 reads CASSIGRDYGYTF. In DNA form, the CDR3 reads TGTGCCAGTAGTATCGGCAGGGACTATGGCTACACCTTC. The full variable domain, in which reference TRBV19 and TRBJ1-2 provide the parts outside the CDR3, is DGGITQSPKYLFRKEGQNVTLSCEQNLNHDAMYWYRQDPGQGLRLIYYSQIVNDFQKGDIAEGYSVSREKKESFPLTVTSAQKNPTAFYLCASSIGRDYGYTFGSGTRLTVV.